One and the same sample provided the 25 T cell receptor beta chains below, sequenced in a study of CXCR3-negative and CXCR3-positive naive CD8 T cells. The method, 5' RACE with UMI labels, was used to prepare the TRB cDNA libraries. Using the 5' RACE reads, TCRdb records one entry per CDR3 protein without DNA. The listing contains roughly 45,000 distinct CDR3 sequences. What was sequenced was naive CXCR3- CD8+ T cells from blood. The sample's subset: CD45RO-CCR7+CD27+CD95- naive CD8+ T cells lacking CXCR3 (TNR3-). These receptors were collected from a human donor in good health. Some clones in this sample may be carry-over from other donors' samples.

The chain is built from TRBV14 and TRBJ2-1. The V gene's germline CDR1 is SGHDN and CDR2 FVKESK. The CDR3 is 15 amino acids. CDR3 sequence: CASNHKTSPYNEQFF.

V usage is TRBV29-1 and J usage is TRBJ2-1; TCRdb names TRBD2, which stays unverified in the absence of DNA. CDR3 length equals 14 residues. CDR1 and CDR2 from the germline V gene are SQVTM and ANQGSEA. CDR3 region: CSVVGGGLENEQFF.

The chain combines TRBV14 with TRBJ2-1; TCRdb lists TRBD2, though no DNA is available to test this call. The CDR3 sequence is 12 residues long. Germline V lookup: CDR1 SGHDN, CDR2 FVKESK. CDR3 amino acids: CASSPLGSEQFF.

The chain employs TRBV4-2 and TRBJ2-7. Germline V CDR1 and CDR2: LGHNA, YNFKEQ. The CDR3 runs 15 residues. The CDR3 region is CASSQDWGESYEQYF.

The chain combines TRBV4-1 with TRBJ1-1. This CDR3 has 16 residues. The germline CDR1 and CDR2 sequences are MGHRA and YSYEKL. CDR3 region: CASSQGWEAMNTEAFF.

The chain links TRBV5-1 to TRBJ2-1; absent DNA, TCRdb's TRBD2 call cannot be checked. The germline V gene has CDR1 SGHRS and CDR2 YFSETQ. This CDR3 has 16 residues. CDR3: CASRLTLAGTNNEQFF. The whole variable domain, remainder taken from reference TRBV5-1 and TRBJ2-1, is KAGVTQTPRYLIKTRGQQVTLSCSPISGHRSVSWYQQTPGQGLQFLFEYFSETQRNKGNFPGRFSGRQFSNSRSEMNVSTLELGDSALYLCASRLTLAGTNNEQFFGPGTRLTVL.

The chain combines TRBV29-1 with TRBJ2-5. Germline values: CDR1 SQVTM, CDR2 ANQGSEA. This CDR3 spans 12 amino acids. The CDR3 loop is CSVVGLGETQYF.

The rearrangement joins TRBV5-1 to TRBJ2-1. CDR1 is SGHRS, CDR2 YFSETQ, per germline. This CDR3 has 15 residues. The CDR3 loop is CASSLEDSDYNEQFF.

The chain is built from TRBV7-3 and TRBJ2-7; TCRdb proposes TRBD2, but this gene call is untestable without DNA. The CDR3 has 16 amino acids. CDR1 and CDR2 (germline): SGHTA, FQGTGA. The CDR3 loop reads CASSANGERGSYEQYF.

The CDR3 loop is CSAHSGNQETQYF. The chain links TRBV29-1 to TRBJ2-5; the D gene TCRdb calls, TRBD2, cannot be checked with no DNA. The CDR3 has 13 amino acids. Germline V lookup: CDR1 SQVTM, CDR2 ANQGSEA.

The chain combines TRBV29-1 with TRBJ2-2. The CDR3 covers 12 residues. The germline CDR1 and CDR2 sequences are SQVTM and ANQGSEA. The CDR3 sequence is CSVVHGIGELFF.

The chain carries TRBV25-1 and TRBJ1-1. The CDR3 runs 13 residues. Germline assignment: CDR1 MGHDK and CDR2 SYGVNS. CDR3 loop: CASTRKKRRRAFF.

The V call is TRBV12-3 or TRBV12-4, the J call TRBJ2-1; the D gene TCRdb calls, TRBD2, cannot be checked with no DNA. This CDR3 contains 18 residues. The CDR3 loop reads CASSSIELLAGAYNEQFF.

The rearrangement joins TRBV29-1 to TRBJ1-3. Germline V gene lookup returns CDR1 SQVTM and CDR2 ANQGSEA. This CDR3 is 13 amino acids long. The CDR3 protein is CSVESDPGNTIYF. The full variable domain, completed using reference TRBV29-1 and TRBJ1-3, is SAVISQKPSRDICQRGTSLTIQCQVDSQVTMMFWYRQQPGQSLTLIATANQGSEATYESGFVIDKFPISRPNLTFSTLTVSNMSPEDSSIYLCSVESDPGNTIYFGEGSWLTVV.

The chain has TRBV28 and TRBJ1-6; TCRdb indicates TRBD1, and absent DNA this call remains unverified. This CDR3 region has 15 residues. In germline, CDR1 is MDHEN, CDR2 SYDVKM. CDR3 loop: CASSRPGQGNSPLHF.

The chain links TRBV29-1 to TRBJ2-7; TCRdb designates TRBD1, a call that cannot be tested without DNA. This CDR3 region has 15 residues. Germline loops: CDR1 SQVTM, CDR2 ANQGSEA. The CDR3 reads CSVETQGSSAYEQYF.

V usage is TRBV29-1 and J usage is TRBJ1-2; checking the TCRdb D call of TRBD1 is not possible without DNA. The length of the CDR3 is 12 residues. CDR1 SQVTM and CDR2 ANQGSEA come from the germline V gene. This chain's CDR3 is CSVPGTGDGYTF. The entire variable domain, with the rest obtained from reference TRBV29-1 and TRBJ1-2, is as follows: SAVISQKPSRDICQRGTSLTIQCQVDSQVTMMFWYRQQPGQSLTLIATANQGSEATYESGFVIDKFPISRPNLTFSTLTVSNMSPEDSSIYLCSVPGTGDGYTFGSGTRLTVV.

The chain links TRBV5-1 to TRBJ2-3; lacking DNA, the TRBD2 call made by TCRdb goes unchecked. The germline CDR1 and CDR2 sequences are SGHRS and YFSETQ. This CDR3 has 17 residues. CDR3 sequence reads: CASSPSGNRVVTDTQYF.

This chain joins TRBV28 and TRBJ2-1; TCRdb's D gene call, TRBD2, goes unchecked for lack of DNA. This CDR3 spans 16 amino acids. Germline values: CDR1 MDHEN, CDR2 SYDVKM. The CDR3 is CASSTSGRASYNEQFF.

V and J are TRBV15 and TRBJ2-6. CDR1 LNHNV and CDR2 YYDKDF come from the germline V gene (reference sequence). The CDR3 is 16 amino acids. CDR3 sequence: CATSRDQVSGANVLTF. Full variable domain (remainder filled in from reference TRBV15 and TRBJ2-6): DAMVIQNPRYQVTQFGKPVTLSCSQTLNHNVMYWYQQKSSQAPKLLFHYYDKDFNNEADTPDNFQSRRPNTSFCFLDIRSPGLGDTAMYLCATSRDQVSGANVLTFGAGSRLTVL.

The chain joins TRBV28 to TRBJ2-1; TCRdb indicates TRBD2, and absent DNA this call remains unverified. Germline V gives CDR1 MDHEN, CDR2 SYDVKM. The CDR3 spans 15 residues. The CDR3 sequence: CASSWSGTELNEQFF. The full variable domain, in which reference TRBV28 and TRBJ2-1 provide the parts outside the CDR3, is DVKVTQSSRYLVKRTGEKVFLECVQDMDHENMFWYRQDPGLGLRLIYFSYDVKMKEKGDIPEGYSVSREKKERFSLILESASTNQTSMYLCASSWSGTELNEQFFGPGTRLTVL.

V usage is TRBV27 and J usage is TRBJ1-2; the TCRdb call, TRBD1, lacks DNA for checking. CDR1 is MNHEY, CDR2 SMNVEV, per germline (reference sequence). The CDR3 spans 12 residues. The CDR3 spells CASYRANYGYTF.

This rearrangement joins TRBV28 to TRBJ2-3; TCRdb selects TRBD1, and the lack of DNA leaves this call unchecked. The CDR3 loop spans 14 amino acids. Per germline, CDR1 MDHEN and CDR2 SYDVKM. The CDR3 protein is CASSLRDATDTQYF.

The rearrangement joins TRBV6-2 or TRBV6-3 to TRBJ2-1; TCRdb designates TRBD2, a call that cannot be tested without DNA. The CDR3 runs 15 residues. Germline CDR1 MNHEY, CDR2 SVGEGT. Here the CDR3 reads CASSPRRDRYNEQFF.

CDR3: CASSPGLSSYEQYF. The chain recombines TRBV9 with TRBJ2-7; TCRdb names TRBD2, which stays unverified in the absence of DNA. Per the germline V gene, CDR1 is SGDLS and CDR2 is YYNGEE. The length of the CDR3 is 14 residues.